This T cell receptor beta chain came from a study of shared clonotypes between healthy human individuals. Study observations and caveats: Incompleteness in sorted-subset sequencing, despite large depth, was shown by rarefaction. Donor clonotype sharing was expected to depend on sequencing depth.

Original analysis: As immunoSEQ supplied junction-only sequences (without quality scores), filtering differed. Only in-frame clones appear in the TCRdb table, and some are missing; sequencing was by immunoSEQ multiplex PCR. For V, J and clone size, that table is used; D and trimming come from the DNA. The sample lists around 700,000 clones, about three quarters occurring once. J gave up 4 bases and V 4 bases, and 9 bases lay outside the gene matches. Looked up from germline, CDR1 is SGHTA and CDR2 is FQGNSA. The CDR3 has 16 residues. With respect to this clone: The antigen is not known.

J is TRBJ2-7 and V is TRBV7-2; 11 bases match TRBD2. This clonotype was sampled from a woman in her twenties or thirties in good health. Sequenced input: memory CD4+ T cells sorted from blood. Described subset: CD45RA-negative fraction. As DNA, the CDR3 is TGTGCCAGCAGCTCTGCCGCGACTAGCGGGAATTACGAGCAGTACTTC. It is translated as CASSSAATSGNYEQYF.